This T cell receptor (beta chain) is from a study of blood T cell repertoires in COVID-19. The overall study: The study drew acute and convalescent COVID-19 samples from the United States, Italy and Spain. Sample material is recorded as cDNA or gDNA derived from T cells, B-cell-depleted T cells, or PBMCs.

Per the original methods: Nucleated cell number was recorded as an estimate derived from reference gene primer amplification. Sequencing was performed with immunoSEQ multiplex PCR; in TCRdb, only in-frame clones are kept and a portion is missing. From that table come the V and J calls and clone size; the DNA was used to work out D and trimming. Seen here are 72,000 or so clones, approximately 89% observed once, and the top ten hold roughly 40%. This clone was seen a few times. V was pared by 8 bases and J by 3 bases, with 10 bases between. This CDR3 contains 12 residues. Germline V gene data show CDR1 as MNHNY and CDR2 as SVGAGI (reference sequence).

The V and J genes are TRBV6-6 and TRBJ2-5, with a tentative D call TRBD1 (5 bases). This TCR derives from a woman aged 80 or older with active or convalescent COVID-19. The specimen was peripheral blood. The CDR3 DNA reads as TGTGCCAGCCATGGGGCAGAAGAGACCCAGTACTTC. Protein product: CASHGAEETQYF.